This T cell receptor (beta chain) came from a study of cytomegalovirus exposure and HLA in healthy donors. Trimming removed 0 bases at V and 0 bases at J, with 6 bases between. In germline, CDR1 is LGHNA, CDR2 YNFKEQ. This CDR3 has 15 residues. Primers for the PCR totalled 60 Vbeta and 13 Jbeta. Repertoires were generated with immunoSEQ multiplex PCR, while TCRdb's copy carries only in-frame clones and drops some. The profile shows about 200,000 clones, roughly 80% of them singletons. The sample was PBMCs. The chain combines TRBV4-2 with TRBJ2-1; no definite D call. This receptor was obtained from a male donor in good health and CMV-seronegative. CDR3 in amino acids: CASSQEAVSYNEQFF. The CDR3, as DNA: TGTGCCAGCAGCCAAGAGGCAGTCTCCTACAATGAGCAGTTCTTC.